Listed below are T cell receptor beta chains from one sample, sequenced in a study of T cell changes during pregnancy in multiple sclerosis. The repertoire was sequenced with immunoSEQ multiplex PCR; TCRdb's copy has only in-frame clones and lacks some. The table records 25,000 to 30,000 clones, about 93% of them present only once. Sequenced here: CD4+ T cells from peripheral blood mononuclear cells, sampled after pregnancy. Receptors were obtained from a female donor with multiple sclerosis, enrolled in a pregnancy study. Both conserved end residues are part of each CDR3. The D gene is left open where the match is weak. Where a row states a size, it is once, few, many or the class of an expanded clone; other rows omit it.

d_gene: TRBD2
j_gene: TRBJ2-2
v_gene: TRBV6-6
abundance: .
CDR3aa: CASTNWGGDTGELFF
CDR3nt: TGTGCCAGCACAAACTGGGGGGGTGACACCGGGGAGCTGTTTTTT

d_gene: .
j_gene: TRBJ2-1
v_gene: TRBV9
abundance: once
CDR3aa: CASRSGYNEQFF
CDR3nt: TGTGCCAGCAGATCGGGCTACAATGAGCAGTTCTTC

d_gene: .
j_gene: TRBJ2-5
v_gene: TRBV7-9
abundance: .
CDR3aa: CASSYLETQYF
CDR3nt: TGTGCCAGCAGCTATCTAGAGACCCAGTACTTC

d_gene: .
j_gene: TRBJ1-4
v_gene: TRBV2
abundance: .
CDR3aa: CASSDGGVGEKLFF
CDR3nt: TGTGCCAGCAGTGATGGGGGCGTCGGTGAAAAACTGTTTTTT

d_gene: TRBD2
j_gene: TRBJ2-7
v_gene: TRBV5-5
abundance: .
CDR3aa: CASSAGTSGRLYEQYF
CDR3nt: TGTGCCAGCAGCGCCGGGACTAGCGGAAGACTATACGAGCAGTACTTC

d_gene: TRBD1
j_gene: TRBJ2-1
v_gene: TRBV7-2
abundance: .
CDR3aa: CASSLRQGNNEQFF
CDR3nt: TGTGCCAGCAGCTTGAGACAGGGGAACAATGAGCAGTTCTTC

d_gene: TRBD2
j_gene: TRBJ2-3
v_gene: TRBV6-6
abundance: .
CDR3aa: CASNFGTSGAGDTQYF
CDR3nt: TGTGCCAGTAATTTTGGGACTAGCGGGGCCGGGGATACGCAGTATTTT

d_gene: .
j_gene: TRBJ2-5
v_gene: TRBV19
abundance: .
CDR3aa: CASSKRTWYQETQYF
CDR3nt: TGTGCCAGTAGTAAGCGGACCTGGTACCAAGAGACCCAGTACTTC

d_gene: .
j_gene: TRBJ2-3
v_gene: TRBV5-1
abundance: .
CDR3aa: CASYGTSSDTQYF
CDR3nt: TGCGCCAGCTACGGCACTAGCTCGGATACGCAGTATTTT

d_gene: TRBD1
j_gene: TRBJ1-2
v_gene: TRBV6-5
abundance: .
CDR3aa: CASSSPSRTGYGYTF
CDR3nt: TGTGCCAGCAGTTCCCCCTCGAGGACAGGCTATGGCTACACCTTC

d_gene: .
j_gene: TRBJ1-6
v_gene: TRBV14
abundance: .
CDR3aa: CASSRDYNSPLHF
CDR3nt: TGTGCCAGCTCCCGGGATTATAATTCACCCCTCCACTTT

d_gene: TRBD2
j_gene: TRBJ2-2
v_gene: TRBV11-3
abundance: .
CDR3aa: CASSPRERPDTGELFF
CDR3nt: TGTGCCAGCAGCCCGCGGGAGCGGCCAGACACCGGGGAGCTGTTTTTT

d_gene: .
j_gene: TRBJ2-3
v_gene: TRBV7-2
abundance: .
CDR3aa: CASSRQLDDTQYF
CDR3nt: TGTGCCAGCAGTCGCCAACTAGATGATACGCAGTATTTT

d_gene: TRBD2
j_gene: TRBJ2-1
v_gene: TRBV7-8
abundance: .
CDR3aa: CASRLDRAPGGNEQFF
CDR3nt: TGTGCCAGCAGACTGGACCGGGCCCCGGGGGGCAATGAGCAGTTCTTC

d_gene: .
j_gene: TRBJ2-2
v_gene: TRBV5-1
abundance: .
CDR3aa: CASSSSLRGTGELFF
CDR3nt: TGCGCCAGCAGCTCGTCCCTCCGGGGGACCGGGGAGCTGTTTTTT

d_gene: TRBD2
j_gene: TRBJ2-3
v_gene: TRBV7-8
abundance: .
CDR3aa: CASSLGAGETDTQYF
CDR3nt: TGTGCCAGCAGCTTAGGAGCGGGGGAGACAGATACGCAGTATTTT

d_gene: TRBD2
j_gene: TRBJ2-7
v_gene: TRBV6-5
abundance: .
CDR3aa: CAVLGLGYEQYF
CDR3nt: TGTGCCGTCTTGGGACTAGGCTACGAGCAGTACTTC

d_gene: TRBD1
j_gene: TRBJ1-2
v_gene: TRBV5-8
abundance: once
CDR3aa: CASSSDRGRHGYTF
CDR3nt: TGTGCCAGCAGCTCTGACAGGGGGCGACATGGCTACACCTTC

d_gene: .
j_gene: TRBJ1-5
v_gene: TRBV2
abundance: .
CDR3aa: CASSDPGPRNQPQHF
CDR3nt: TGTGCCAGCAGTGACCCTGGGCCCCGAAATCAGCCCCAGCATTTT

d_gene: .
j_gene: TRBJ2-7
v_gene: TRBV7-2
abundance: .
CDR3aa: CASSLVSGVTYEQYF
CDR3nt: TGTGCCAGCAGCTTAGTTTCAGGGGTTACCTACGAGCAGTACTTC

d_gene: .
j_gene: TRBJ2-3
v_gene: TRBV20-1
abundance: .
CDR3aa: CSARSFDTQYF
CDR3nt: TGCAGTGCGAGATCCTTCGATACGCAGTATTTT

d_gene: .
j_gene: TRBJ1-6
v_gene: TRBV7-8
abundance: .
CDR3aa: CASRTQGMNSPLHF
CDR3nt: TGTGCCAGCAGAACCCAGGGGATGAATTCACCCCTCCACTTT

d_gene: .
j_gene: TRBJ1-2
v_gene: TRBV30
abundance: .
CDR3aa: CAWSEDTYSYGYTF
CDR3nt: TGTGCCTGGAGTGAAGACACCTATTCCTATGGCTACACCTTC

d_gene: TRBD1
j_gene: TRBJ1-6
v_gene: TRBV30
abundance: .
CDR3aa: CAWSGDRGNSPLHF
CDR3nt: TGTGCCTGGAGTGGGGACAGGGGGAATTCACCCCTCCACTTT

d_gene: TRBD1
j_gene: TRBJ1-1
v_gene: TRBV7-9
abundance: .
CDR3aa: CASSTGGGWAFF
CDR3nt: TGTGCCAGCAGCACAGGGGGAGGTTGGGCTTTCTTT

d_gene: TRBD1
j_gene: TRBJ2-7
v_gene: TRBV27
abundance: .
CDR3aa: CASRRGQGAYEQYF
CDR3nt: TGTGCCAGCCGGCGAGGACAGGGGGCCTACGAGCAGTACTTC

d_gene: .
j_gene: TRBJ2-1
v_gene: TRBV2
abundance: .
CDR3aa: CASRALAVYNEQFF
CDR3nt: TGTGCCAGCAGGGCCCTCGCAGTATACAATGAGCAGTTCTTC

d_gene: .
j_gene: TRBJ1-1
v_gene: TRBV6-4
abundance: .
CDR3aa: CASSERGRAFF
CDR3nt: TGTGCCAGCAGTGAGAGGGGGAGAGCTTTCTTT

d_gene: .
j_gene: TRBJ2-7
v_gene: TRBV19
abundance: .
CDR3aa: CASSEEDATEQYF
CDR3nt: TGTGCCAGTAGTGAGGAGGACGCCACCGAGCAGTACTTC

d_gene: .
j_gene: TRBJ1-1
v_gene: TRBV10-3
abundance: .
CDR3aa: CAISVGRGEGTEAFF
CDR3nt: TGTGCCATCAGTGTTGGCAGGGGAGAGGGCACTGAAGCTTTCTTT

d_gene: TRBD1
j_gene: TRBJ1-4
v_gene: TRBV7-2
abundance: .
CDR3aa: CASSSGQGIGGLFF
CDR3nt: TGTGCCAGCAGCTCTGGACAGGGGATAGGGGGACTGTTTTTT

d_gene: TRBD2
j_gene: TRBJ2-5
v_gene: TRBV10-1
abundance: .
CDR3aa: CASTASGEETQYF
CDR3nt: TGCGCCAGCACGGCTAGCGGGGAAGAGACCCAGTACTTC

d_gene: .
j_gene: TRBJ2-1
v_gene: TRBV7-9
abundance: .
CDR3aa: CASSPGSGDEQFF
CDR3nt: TGTGCCAGCAGCCCAGGGTCGGGGGATGAGCAGTTCTTC

d_gene: .
j_gene: TRBJ2-1
v_gene: TRBV7-3
abundance: .
CDR3aa: CASSGTPYNEQFF
CDR3nt: TGTGCCAGCAGTGGGACTCCCTACAATGAGCAGTTCTTC

d_gene: .
j_gene: TRBJ1-1
v_gene: TRBV9
abundance: .
CDR3aa: CASSPSLQRQNTEAFF
CDR3nt: TGTGCCAGCAGCCCCTCCCTGCAGAGGCAGAACACTGAAGCTTTCTTT

d_gene: .
j_gene: TRBJ1-2
v_gene: TRBV6-5
abundance: .
CDR3aa: CASSYSIPDAGYGYTF
CDR3nt: TGTGCCAGCAGTTACTCAATTCCAGACGCGGGCTATGGCTACACCTTC

d_gene: .
j_gene: TRBJ2-2
v_gene: TRBV7-2
abundance: .
CDR3aa: CASSLGFRANTGELFF
CDR3nt: TGTGCCAGCAGCTTAGGATTCAGGGCGAACACCGGGGAGCTGTTTTTT

d_gene: TRBD1
j_gene: TRBJ1-2
v_gene: TRBV27
abundance: once
CDR3aa: CASSRTGGYGYTF
CDR3nt: TGTGCCAGCAGTCGGACAGGAGGATATGGCTACACCTTC

d_gene: TRBD2
j_gene: TRBJ2-3
v_gene: TRBV4-3
abundance: .
CDR3aa: CASSQGTSGGAWTDTQYF
CDR3nt: TGCGCCAGCAGCCAGGGGACTAGCGGGGGGGCGTGGACAGATACGCAGTATTTT

d_gene: .
j_gene: TRBJ1-1
v_gene: TRBV5-1
abundance: .
CDR3aa: CASSFFFPIRENTEAFF
CDR3nt: TGCGCCAGCAGCTTCTTTTTTCCCATCCGGGAGAACACTGAAGCTTTCTTT

d_gene: TRBD1
j_gene: TRBJ1-1
v_gene: TRBV19
abundance: .
CDR3aa: CASSGTVNTEAFF
CDR3nt: TGTGCCAGTAGTGGGACAGTGAACACTGAAGCTTTCTTT

d_gene: .
j_gene: TRBJ1-1
v_gene: TRBV18
abundance: .
CDR3aa: CASSPSGGGYTEAFF
CDR3nt: TGTGCCAGCTCACCATCGGGGGGGGGCTACACTGAAGCTTTCTTT

d_gene: TRBD1
j_gene: TRBJ2-3
v_gene: TRBV7-2
abundance: .
CDR3aa: CASSFRGKSDTQYF
CDR3nt: TGTGCCAGCAGCTTCAGGGGGAAGTCAGATACGCAGTATTTT

d_gene: TRBD1
j_gene: TRBJ2-7
v_gene: TRBV6-5
abundance: .
CDR3aa: CASSAGTAREQYF
CDR3nt: TGTGCCAGCAGTGCCGGGACAGCGCGCGAGCAGTACTTC

d_gene: .
j_gene: TRBJ1-2
v_gene: TRBV19
abundance: .
CDR3aa: CASTSHRENYGYTF
CDR3nt: TGTGCCAGTACTTCCCACAGGGAAAACTATGGCTACACCTTC